This T cell receptor beta chain was documented in a study of blood T cells in healthy people across ages. Alongside a J-beta primer mix, a sample-barcoded 5' primer served in a second PCR lasting about 7 to 11 cycles. TCRdb re-analysed the 5' RACE reads in MiXCR, keeping a single row per CDR3 protein. The repertoire has roughly 800,000 distinct CDR3 sequences, approximately 53% of them found once; the top ten carry roughly two fifths. Per germline, CDR1 SEHNR and CDR2 FQNEAQ (reference sequence). CDR3 length equals 12 residues. The V gene lost 1 base and the J gene lost 9 bases, with 10 bases spanning the gap.

Sequenced input: blood. The clonotype comes from a man older than 75 in good health. The chain recombines TRBV7-9 with TRBJ2-7; D gene uncertain. This CDR3 reads CASSLERTGQYF. The CDR3 nucleotides are TGTGCCAGCAGCTTAGAAAGAACCGGGCAGTACTTC.